A single sample gave rise to the 10 T cell receptor beta chains below, sequenced in a study of control samples from healthy donors and cancer patients. TCRdb keeps only in-frame clones here, not all; method: immunoSEQ multiplex PCR. The sample carries about 150,000 clones, 91% recorded once. Sequencing input: blood. The receptor source for this set is a woman aged 40 to 50 in good health.

The rearrangement uses TRBV6-5 and TRBJ2-7, with a tentative D call TRBD1 (5 bases). The CDR3 extends over 14 amino acids. The germline V gene has CDR1 MNHEY and CDR2 SVGAGI. V lost 0 bases to trimming and J lost 6 bases, with 12 bases between them. CDR3 amino acids: CASSYSGDQGEQYF. The CDR3 DNA sequence: TGTGCCAGCAGTTACTCCGGAGACCAGGGCGAGCAGTACTTC.

Turning to this clone: The sample holds other DNA sequences that translate to the same CDR3. This chain joins TRBV9 and TRBJ2-3; no reliable D call. This CDR3 is 14 amino acids long. V lost 0 bases, J lost 5 bases, and 10 bases lay in between. The germline gives CDR1 SGDLS, CDR2 YYNGEE. CDR3 protein: CASSVAPFGDTQYF. In nucleotides, the CDR3 is TGTGCCAGCAGCGTAGCTCCCTTTGGAGATACGCAGTATTTT. The full variable domain, with the rest looked up from reference TRBV9 and TRBJ2-3, is DSGVTQTPKHLITATGQRVTLRCSPRSGDLSVYWYQQSLDQGLQFLIQYYNGEERAKGNILERFSAQQFPDLHSELNLSSLELGDSALYFCASSVAPFGDTQYFGPGTRLTVL.

V and J are TRBV6-5 and TRBJ1-1, with D possibly TRBD1 on 6 matching bases. The V and J ends lost 8 bases and 1 base respectively, with 11 bases between them. Germline CDR1 is MNHEY and CDR2 is SVGAGI. The CDR3 extends over 13 amino acids. The CDR3 nucleotides are TGTGCCAGCCGTCGGGGGGCGAACACTGAAGCTTTCTTT. Protein: CASRRGANTEAFF.

V is TRBV6-5 and J is TRBJ1-3; D is ambiguous. The CDR3 runs 14 residues. The germline gives CDR1 MNHEY, CDR2 SVGAGI. Trimming stripped 4 bases from V and 4 bases from J, with 11 bases between. The CDR3 here is CASSFRSGGNTIYF. CDR3 DNA: TGTGCCAGCAGTTTTCGATCGGGGGGAAACACCATATATTTT.

The rearrangement links TRBV7-8 to TRBJ2-1; D gene uncertain. V was clipped by 5 bases and J by 10 bases, with 15 bases between them. The CDR3 runs to 13 residues. Germline CDR1 is SGHVS and CDR2 is FQNEAQ. The DNA of the CDR3 is TGTGCCAGCAGCCACAACCAAGGCTGGGAGCAGTTCTTC. It is translated as CASSHNQGWEQFF.

This chain links TRBV5-1 with TRBJ2-3; the match to TRBD2 covers 9 bases. Germline V CDR1 and CDR2: SGHRS, YFSETQ. This CDR3 is 15 amino acids long. V trimming: 3 bases; J trimming: 0 bases; junction bases outside the gene matches: 2. The chain's CDR3 is CASSSTSGSTDTQYF. CDR3 nucleotide sequence: TGCGCCAGCAGCTCCACTAGCGGGAGCACAGATACGCAGTATTTT. Together with reference TRBV5-1 and TRBJ2-3, the CDR3 gives the full variable domain: KAGVTQTPRYLIKTRGQQVTLSCSPISGHRSVSWYQQTPGQGLQFLFEYFSETQRNKGNFPGRFSGRQFSNSRSEMNVSTLELGDSALYLCASSSTSGSTDTQYFGPGTRLTVL.

The chain carries TRBV10-2 and TRBJ1-3; weak D call: TRBD1 (6 bases). Germline CDR1 is WSHSY and CDR2 is SAAADI. CDR3 length: 14 amino acids. The V and J ends lost 8 bases and 0 bases respectively, with 11 bases between them. The CDR3 is CASLDRTSGNTIYF. The DNA of the CDR3 is TGCGCCAGCCTAGACAGGACCTCTGGAAACACCATATATTTT.

In its sample, this clone was seen once. The chain employs TRBV6-6 and TRBJ2-1; TRBD2 matches at 12 bases. The germline V gene has CDR1 MNHNY and CDR2 SVGAGI (reference sequence). J lost 9 bases, V lost 4 bases, and 4 bases had no gene match. This CDR3 is 14 amino acids long. Here the CDR3 reads CASSWTSGVGEQFF. CDR3 sequence (DNA): TGTGCCAGCAGTTGGACTAGCGGGGTGGGTGAGCAGTTCTTC.

The chain combines TRBV11-2 with TRBJ1-6; a possible D gene is TRBD1 (6 bases). This CDR3 contains 15 residues. Germline loops: CDR1 SGHAT, CDR2 FQNNGV. V was cut by 7 bases and J by 0 bases, with 10 bases left in between. The CDR3 DNA reads TGTGCCAGCAACACGGACAGCTCCTATAATTCACCCCTCCACTTT. Translating gives CASNTDSSYNSPLHF.

The chain couples TRBV27 to TRBJ1-4; the match to TRBD1 covers 8 bases. Germline CDR1 is MNHEY and CDR2 is SMNVEV (reference sequence). The J segment lost 6 bases and the V segment lost 4 bases, leaving 7 bases of the junction unmatched. This CDR3 spans 15 amino acids. CDR3 bases: TGTGCCAGCAGTTATACAGACAGGGGTCATGAAAAACTGTTTTTT. Its protein is CASSYTDRGHEKLFF.